This TCR beta chain was observed in a study of blood T cell repertoires in COVID-19. Overall study: The United States, Italy and Spain provided the acute and convalescent COVID-19 samples.

Sequenced by immunoSEQ multiplex PCR; TCRdb stores in-frame clones only, minus some. The table lists some 140,000 clones, roughly four fifths of them singletons, with 3% to 3.5% in the top ten. Germline loops: CDR1 ENHRY, CDR2 SYGVKD. V lost 6 bases, J lost 2 bases, and 6 bases stayed unmatched. The CDR3 extends over 14 amino acids. The TCR was taken from a woman of 80 years or more with acute or convalescent COVID-19. The sequencing input was peripheral blood. The chain has TRBV10-3 and TRBJ1-1; 7 bases fit TRBD1. Written as DNA, the CDR3 is TGTGCCATCAGGGCACAGGGGCCCAACACTGAAGCTTTCTTT. Amino acids: CAIRAQGPNTEAFF.